This T cell receptor (beta chain) came from a study of Tregs in tolerant kidney transplant recipients. Overall study: The nonmyeloablative bone marrow transplants came from related graft donors, with transient mixed chimerism.

The assay was immunoSEQ multiplex PCR, and TCRdb's table has in-frame clones only and misses some. The sample records around 66,000 clones, 80% to 90% being singletons. The V and J ends lost 3 bases and 9 bases respectively, with 14 bases between them. CDR1 is MNHEY and CDR2 is SMNVEV in the germline V gene (reference sequence). The CDR3 has 13 residues. Unstimulated Tregs (CD4+CD25+CD127-) and CD4+CD25- non-Tregs were sorted from PBMCs. Before regulatory T cell sorting, thawed PBMCs rested overnight at 37°C in about 190 IU/ml IL-2. Sequenced material: Tregs from blood, taken before the transplant. The sequence came from a human donor who received a combined kidney and bone marrow transplant. The chain couples TRBV27 to TRBJ1-2; D possibly corresponds to TRBD1 (5 bases). CDR3 amino acids: CASSFRQGTSYTF. CDR3 nucleotide sequence: TGTGCCAGCAGTTTCCGTCAGGGAACGAGCTACACCTTC.